Below, 17 T cell receptor beta chains from the same sample are listed, as sequenced in a study of blood T cell repertoires in COVID-19. The method was immunoSEQ multiplex PCR; TCRdb's version includes in-frame clones alone and lacks a portion of them. The profile shows approximately 270,000 clones, about 89% of them singletons. The material sequenced was peripheral blood. The receptors shown here come from a man in his forties or fifties with active or convalescent COVID-19.

This clone was seen only a few times. CDR3 in DNA: TGTGCCAGCAGCCCGGACAGTCCCACAGATACGCAGTATTTT. Translated, it gives CASSPDSPTDTQYF. The chain combines TRBV6-5 with TRBJ2-3; a possible D gene is TRBD1 (6 bases). V was clipped by 6 bases and J by 2 bases, with 12 bases between them. CDR1 and CDR2 (germline): MNHEY, SVGAGI. The CDR3 consists of 14 residues.

This chain links TRBV3-1 (or the pseudogene TRBV3-2) with TRBJ2-7; 7 nucleotides line up with TRBD2. Germline loops: CDR1 LGHDT, CDR2 YNNKEL (reference sequence). The junction had 5 bases not matched to a gene; V was cut back by 1 base and J by 2 bases. This CDR3 has 15 residues. The CDR3 loop reads CASSQGSAGAYEQYF. The CDR3 coding sequence is TGTGCCAGCAGCCAAGGGTCGGCGGGAGCCTACGAGCAGTACTTC.

The CDR3 loop is CASSSQGGSRKGEAFF. In DNA, the CDR3 is TGTGCCAGCAGTTCGCAGGGGGGAAGCAGAAAAGGTGAAGCTTTCTTT. This chain links TRBV27 with TRBJ1-1; 7 nucleotides align to TRBD1. This CDR3 is built from 16 residues. The germline gives CDR1 MNHEY, CDR2 SMNVEV (reference sequence). J lost 7 bases, V lost 4 bases, and 15 bases had no gene match.

This clone was picked up one time. V usage is TRBV24-1 and J usage is TRBJ2-1, with TRBD2 identical over 13 bases. With 4 bases clipped from V and 4 bases from J, the junction kept 3 bases outside the gene matches. This CDR3 has 16 amino acids. The germline V gene has CDR1 KGHDR and CDR2 SFDVKD. In nucleotides, the CDR3 is TGTGCCACCAGTGACCAACTAGCGGGAGGGTACAATGAGCAGTTCTTC. It specifies CATSDQLAGGYNEQFF.

The chain joins TRBV6-1 to TRBJ2-5; 7 positions agree with TRBD1. Germline assignment: CDR1 MNHNS and CDR2 SASEGT. CDR3 size: 16 residues. V was clipped by 2 bases and J by 4 bases; unmatched bases: 10. The CDR3 spells CASSERQGRAGETQYF. The CDR3 DNA is TGTGCCAGCAGTGAAAGACAGGGAAGGGCGGGAGAGACCCAGTACTTC.

This clone was counted between two and nine times. The V and J genes are TRBV6-1 and TRBJ1-2; tentative D call: TRBD1 (5 bases). The germline V gene has CDR1 MNHNS and CDR2 SASEGT. CDR3 length equals 12 residues. The V and J ends lost 3 bases and 6 bases respectively, with 8 bases between them. This chain's CDR3 is CASSDQGNGYTF. In DNA form, the CDR3 reads TGTGCCAGCAGTGATCAGGGAAATGGCTACACCTTC.

This chain connects TRBV5-1 to TRBJ1-5; D ambiguous. This CDR3 contains 13 residues. Trimming left V 4 bases short and J 5 bases short, with 10 bases between. From germline, CDR1 is SGHRS and CDR2 YFSETQ. The CDR3 loop is CASSPQVDQPQHF. The CDR3 region has the DNA TGCGCCAGCAGCCCCCAGGTAGATCAGCCCCAGCATTTT.

The chain uses TRBV6-5 and TRBJ1-4; 7 bases are a match to TRBD1. V was clipped by 6 bases and J by 7 bases; unmatched bases: 5. CDR3 length equals 13 residues. In germline, CDR1 is MNHEY, CDR2 SVGAGI. CDR3 DNA sequence: TGTGCCAGCAGGGATGGACAGGTTGAAAAACTGTTTTTT. Translating it yields CASRDGQVEKLFF.

The J gene is TRBJ1-5, the V gene TRBV6-5; D perhaps matches TRBD1 (6 bases). The V end was cut by 2 bases, the J end by 1 base, with 9 bases between. The germline gives CDR1 MNHEY, CDR2 SVGAGI. The CDR3 length is 15 residues. The CDR3 DNA sequence: TGTGCCAGCAGTTACGGTCAGGGGAGCAATCAGCCCCAGCATTTT. It is translated as CASSYGQGSNQPQHF.

The rearrangement uses TRBV6-6 and TRBJ2-7; TRBD1 matches 11 bases. The CDR3 is 15 residues long. Germline CDR1 reads MNHNY; CDR2 reads SVGAGI (reference sequence). V shed 4 bases and J 3 bases; nucleotides not matched to a gene: 5. The CDR3 DNA is TGTGCCAGCAGTTTCGGGACAGGGGGAAGCTACGAGCAGTACTTC. Encoded protein: CASSFGTGGSYEQYF.

CDR3 in DNA: TGTGCCAGCAGCTCCACAGGGGGGCCCCATGGCTACACCTTC. This gives the protein CASSSTGGPHGYTF. This chain connects TRBV13 to TRBJ1-2, with 8 nucleotides matching TRBD1. This CDR3 is 14 amino acids long. Trimming took 4 bases from V and 6 from J; bases not matched to a gene: 7. The V gene's germline CDR1 is PRHDT and CDR2 FYEKMQ (reference sequence).

The V gene is TRBV30, the J gene TRBJ2-6; the match to TRBD2 covers 7 bases. Per germline, CDR1 GTSNPN and CDR2 SVGIG (reference sequence). The ends lost 0 bases at V and 10 bases at J; junction bases unmatched: 9. The CDR3 extends over 15 amino acids. The CDR3 protein is CAWSVRGVPPNVLTF. The CDR3 coding sequence is TGTGCCTGGAGTGTACGGGGGGTACCCCCAAACGTCCTGACTTTC.

The chain carries TRBV9 and TRBJ2-2, with D unresolved. The CDR3 runs to 11 residues. V lost 3 bases to trimming and J lost 6 bases, with 3 bases between them. Per germline, CDR1 SGDLS and CDR2 YYNGEE. In DNA form, the CDR3 reads TGTGCCAGCAGCGAGCCCGGGGAGCTGTTTTTT. Amino acids: CASSEPGELFF.

This clone was counted at least ten times. The chain is built from TRBV7-9 and TRBJ2-7; 7 nucleotides match TRBD1. CDR3 size: 13 residues. V lost 1 base and J lost 3; bases outside the gene matches: 0. Germline V gives CDR1 SEHNR, CDR2 FQNEAQ (reference sequence). In DNA form, the CDR3 reads TGTGCCAGCAGCTTAGGGACAGGCTACGAGCAGTACTTC. Encoded protein: CASSLGTGYEQYF.

This clone showed up just a few times. The chain links TRBV5-1 to TRBJ2-6; D uncertain. Germline lookup yields CDR1 SGHRS and CDR2 YFSETQ. The CDR3 loop spans 16 amino acids. The ends were cut back, 0 bases at V and 0 bases at J, with 7 bases in the middle. In DNA, the CDR3 is TGCGCCAGCAGCTTGGATGTTTACTCTGGGGCCAACGTCCTGACTTTC. Residues: CASSLDVYSGANVLTF. The full variable domain, rest sourced from reference TRBV5-1 and TRBJ2-6, is KAGVTQTPRYLIKTRGQQVTLSCSPISGHRSVSWYQQTPGQGLQFLFEYFSETQRNKGNFPGRFSGRQFSNSRSEMNVSTLELGDSALYLCASSLDVYSGANVLTFGAGSRLTVL.

The rearrangement joins TRBV9 to TRBJ2-7, with 9 bases identical to TRBD1. This CDR3 has 14 residues. J was trimmed by 6 bases and V by 4 bases; bases with no gene match: 8. In germline, CDR1 is SGDLS, CDR2 YYNGEE. DNA of the CDR3: TGTGCCAGCAGCCCTGGGACAGGGTGGAGCGAGCAGTACTTC. It translates to CASSPGTGWSEQYF. Supplemented by reference TRBV9 and TRBJ2-7, the full variable domain reads DSGVTQTPKHLITATGQRVTLRCSPRSGDLSVYWYQQSLDQGLQFLIQYYNGEERAKGNILERFSAQQFPDLHSELNLSSLELGDSALYFCASSPGTGWSEQYFGPGTRLTVT.

The rearrangement links TRBV28 to TRBJ2-2, with 12 bases that match TRBD1. The CDR3 length is 18 residues. J gave up 2 bases and V 6 bases, and 10 bases lay outside the gene matches. CDR1 and CDR2 (germline): MDHEN, SYDVKM. The CDR3 coding sequence is TGTGCCAGCAGGAAGCTCGGGACAGGGGGCGGAAACACCGGGGAGCTGTTTTTT. This encodes CASRKLGTGGGNTGELFF.